The sequence of this T cell receptor beta chain was determined in a study of blood T cells in healthy people across ages. Study details: In model experiments, template switching was able to capture about one barcoded beta molecule for every two T cells that were present.

The V segment lost 3 bases and the J segment 3 bases; nucleotides outside the gene matches: 6. The CDR3 covers 15 residues. CDR1 is MGHDK, CDR2 SYGVNS, per germline. This clonotype was detected only a few times. Combining a sample-barcoded 5' primer with a J-beta primer mix, a second PCR ran for roughly 7 to 12 cycles. Template switching added a 12-random-nucleotide identifier to every cDNA molecule. TCRdb reprocessed the 5' RACE reads via MiXCR and lists one record per CDR3 protein. The sample holds 650,000 to 700,000 distinct CDR3 sequences, over 40% seen once. The sequencing sample was made of blood. This chain connects TRBV25-1 to TRBJ1-1; 8 bases map to TRBD1. The receptor was isolated from a woman over 75 in good health. The CDR3 DNA follows: TGTGCCAGCAGTGACCCCACAGGGGGAGACACTGAAGCTTTCTTT. This translates into CASSDPTGGDTEAFF.